A selection of T cell receptor beta chains follows, all from one sample in a study of cytomegalovirus exposure and HLA in healthy donors. Profiled with immunoSEQ multiplex PCR; TCRdb holds only in-frame clones, not every one. This listing includes tens of thousands of clones. Specimen: PBMCs. The receptor set was obtained from a woman between 55 and 75 years old in good health and CMV-seronegative. The CDR3 runs from the conserved cysteine through the conserved F or W. Fields, in order: J gene, V gene, CDR3 protein.

J gene: TRBJ2-5; V gene: TRBV28; CDR3 protein: CASSFGGERTGTSGRWWETQYF
J gene: TRBJ2-2; V gene: TRBV25-1; CDR3 protein: CASSEVVGGSRELFF
J gene: TRBJ2-5; V gene: TRBV18; CDR3 protein: CASSTGLRGETQYF
J gene: TRBJ2-2; V gene: TRBV7-9; CDR3 protein: CASSFTSGRLYTGELFF
J gene: TRBJ1-4; V gene: TRBV6-6; CDR3 protein: CASSQIGQGGEKLFF
J gene: TRBJ2-3; V gene: TRBV7-9; CDR3 protein: CASSLPGARTDTQYF
J gene: TRBJ2-2; V gene: TRBV9; CDR3 protein: CASSVALSGNTGELFF
J gene: TRBJ1-5; V gene: TRBV6-6; CDR3 protein: CASSYSEGSRNQPQHF
J gene: TRBJ1-2; V gene: TRBV25-1; CDR3 protein: CASKSGTGGWGYTF
J gene: TRBJ2-5; V gene: TRBV29-1; CDR3 protein: CSVEDLGGQETQYF
J gene: TRBJ2-1; V gene: TRBV7-2; CDR3 protein: CASSLARSGSGNEQFF
J gene: TRBJ1-2; V gene: TRBV7-8; CDR3 protein: CATSGTGDIYGYTF
J gene: TRBJ1-2; V gene: TRBV28; CDR3 protein: CASSSGQGRGYTF
J gene: TRBJ1-1; V gene: TRBV6-5; CDR3 protein: CASSYSMLETEAFF
J gene: TRBJ2-1; V gene: TRBV6-5; CDR3 protein: CASSYTSGSIDEQFF
J gene: TRBJ2-5; V gene: TRBV19; CDR3 protein: CASSMRPNQETQYF
J gene: TRBJ2-7; V gene: TRBV11-2; CDR3 protein: CASSLDGGYSYHEQYF
J gene: TRBJ1-4; V gene: TRBV5-1; CDR3 protein: CASSLGGHNEKLFF
J gene: TRBJ2-1; V gene: TRBV27; CDR3 protein: CASSRDRVSYNEQFF
J gene: TRBJ2-5; V gene: TRBV6-1; CDR3 protein: CANRVVGVGETQYF
J gene: TRBJ2-3; V gene: TRBV9; CDR3 protein: CASSVAETSSSDTQYF
J gene: TRBJ2-1; V gene: TRBV19; CDR3 protein: CATIPAPWAKNEQFF
J gene: TRBJ2-2; V gene: TRBV7-3; CDR3 protein: CASSLQGQGVGELFF
J gene: TRBJ2-3; V gene: TRBV5-4; CDR3 protein: CASSQGTSTSTDTQYF
J gene: TRBJ2-6; V gene: TRBV30; CDR3 protein: CAWILSGANVLTF
J gene: TRBJ1-2; V gene: TRBV6-5; CDR3 protein: CASRLQGADYGYTF
J gene: TRBJ2-5; V gene: TRBV5-1; CDR3 protein: CASSLAGTGAPETQYF
J gene: TRBJ2-3; V gene: TRBV9; CDR3 protein: CASSVDGGSRDTQYF
J gene: TRBJ2-7; V gene: TRBV10-3; CDR3 protein: CAILTESSEQYF
J gene: TRBJ2-3; V gene: TRBV25-1; CDR3 protein: CASSTPGTGGTDTQYF
J gene: TRBJ2-6; V gene: TRBV30; CDR3 protein: CALAPGSGANVLTF
J gene: TRBJ2-7; V gene: TRBV28; CDR3 protein: CASSFTARGSYEQYF
J gene: TRBJ2-3; V gene: TRBV11-3; CDR3 protein: CASSLGTGQFPDTQYF
J gene: TRBJ2-7; V gene: TRBV7-6; CDR3 protein: CASSLRQGSNEQYF
J gene: TRBJ2-2; V gene: TRBV7-3; CDR3 protein: CASSLTRSGGTGELFF
J gene: TRBJ2-7; V gene: TRBV7-2; CDR3 protein: CASSLQTPLRAYEQYF
J gene: NA; V gene: TRBV4-3; CDR3 protein: CANKDSRSEQYF
J gene: TRBJ1-5; V gene: TRBV29-1; CDR3 protein: CSVSGTDMYQPQHF
J gene: TRBJ2-7; V gene: TRBV28; CDR3 protein: CASSLFGLPTWQYF
J gene: TRBJ2-2; V gene: TRBV21-1; CDR3 protein: CASRAGTGDLAGELFF
J gene: TRBJ1-5; V gene: TRBV7-2; CDR3 protein: CASSPKLAGTQPQHF
J gene: TRBJ2-5; V gene: TRBV11-2; CDR3 protein: CASTLRSSGLQETQYF
J gene: TRBJ2-2; V gene: TRBV11-3; CDR3 protein: CASSLRDPGELFF
J gene: TRBJ2-2; V gene: TRBV29-1; CDR3 protein: CSVEASGSTGELFF
J gene: TRBJ2-3; V gene: TRBV28; CDR3 protein: CASSLGGASTDTQYF